This T cell receptor beta chain was documented in a study of blood T cell dynamics during melanoma immunotherapy. Germline CDR1 SGDLS, CDR2 YYNGEE. CDR3 length equals 15 residues. The V gene lost 0 bases and the J gene lost 0 bases, with 6 bases spanning the gap. The time point was: pre-treatment baseline. Some clones are missing from TCRdb's copy, which holds only in-frame ones; the method was immunoSEQ multiplex PCR. The data contain about 22,000 clones, just under 90% of them singletons. The clonotype was recovered from a human donor with melanoma. The V gene is TRBV9, the J gene TRBJ2-2, with D uncertain. The material was blood, obtained from a patient treated with checkpoint blockade. CDR3 sequence reads: CASSVGASNTGELFF. In DNA form, the CDR3 reads TGTGCCAGCAGCGTAGGGGCCTCGAACACCGGGGAGCTGTTTTTT.